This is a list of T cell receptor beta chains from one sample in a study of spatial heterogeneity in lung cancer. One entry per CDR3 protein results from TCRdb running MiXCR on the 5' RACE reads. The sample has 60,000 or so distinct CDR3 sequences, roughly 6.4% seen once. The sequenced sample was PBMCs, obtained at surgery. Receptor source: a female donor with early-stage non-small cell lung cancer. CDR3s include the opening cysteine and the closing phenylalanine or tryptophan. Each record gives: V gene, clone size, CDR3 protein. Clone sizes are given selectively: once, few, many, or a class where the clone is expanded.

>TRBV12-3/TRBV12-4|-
CASSLLYDGYTF
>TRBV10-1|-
CASSESKGLAVRETQYF
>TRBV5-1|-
CASSLDGAKNIQYF
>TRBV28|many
CASSLSRGQETQYF
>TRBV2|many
CASRRDPVDEKLFF
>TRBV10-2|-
CASSEKGSGNSPLHF
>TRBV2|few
CVWGEDRGADTQYF
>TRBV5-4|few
CASGGRDGGELFF
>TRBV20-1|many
CSASAPPQETQYF
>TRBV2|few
CASSIGGAEKLFF
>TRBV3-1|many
CASSKVSTDTQYF
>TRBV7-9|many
CASSTGQAPGEQYF
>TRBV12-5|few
CASGTTSFPQETQYF
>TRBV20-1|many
CSAQPTSTDTQYF
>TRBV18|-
CASSPSSREETQYF
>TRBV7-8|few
CASSLDSGLYNEQFF
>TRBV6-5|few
CASTRGTGERQETQYF
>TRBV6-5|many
CASSYAGEGTGELFF
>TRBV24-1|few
CATRERGNIQYF
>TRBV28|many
CASSPQSIVNTEAFF
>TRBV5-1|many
CASSLEIGGLGKNIQYF
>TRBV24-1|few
CATSGSRDTEAFF
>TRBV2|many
CASSDGGYSNQPQHF
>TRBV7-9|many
CASSLSPSGRELFF
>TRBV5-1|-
CASSPSTGEEKLFF
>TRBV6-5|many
CASSYSRGVSGANVLTF
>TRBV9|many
CASTVGQGGDYGYTF
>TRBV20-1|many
CSARDPRDSNQPQHF
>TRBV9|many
CASSSVGDTGELFF
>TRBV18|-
CASSPQGASNQPQHF